What follows is one T cell receptor beta chain and its context. Its matching antigen is unknown. This specimen belongs to a study of T cell repertoires and HLA-DP antigens. Study overall: CD4+ T cells were cocultured with HeLa cells expressing HLA-DP.

Average purity of the negatively selected CD4+ T cells was around 98%. Method: immunoSEQ multiplex PCR; TCRdb's copy keeps in-frame clones and lacks some. The sample holds around 110,000 clones, nearly 95% seen once. The CDR3 runs 16 residues. Trimming cost V 0 bases and J 2 bases, with 11 bases left between them. Germline lookup yields CDR1 LGHNA and CDR2 YSLEER. The source is a woman under 30 in good health and CMV-seronegative. This rearrangement joins TRBV4-3 to TRBJ2-1; D gene ambiguous. Sequences were obtained from CD4+ T cells from PBMCs. CDR3 nucleotide sequence: TGCGCCAGCAGCCAAGATCCCATGGGCGCCTACAATGAGCAGTTCTTC. Translation: CASSQDPMGAYNEQFF.